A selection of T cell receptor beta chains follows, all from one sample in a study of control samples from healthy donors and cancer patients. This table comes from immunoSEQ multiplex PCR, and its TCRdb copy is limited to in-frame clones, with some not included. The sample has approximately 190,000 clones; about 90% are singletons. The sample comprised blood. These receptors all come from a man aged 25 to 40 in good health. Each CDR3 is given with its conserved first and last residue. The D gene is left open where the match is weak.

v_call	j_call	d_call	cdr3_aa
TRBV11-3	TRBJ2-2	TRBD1	CASSLEQGAGGELFF
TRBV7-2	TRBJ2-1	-	CASSLVRSGYNEQFF
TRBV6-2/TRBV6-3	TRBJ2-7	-	CASSYSTPYEQYF
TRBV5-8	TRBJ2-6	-	CASSVAGSGANVLTF
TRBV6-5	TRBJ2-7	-	CASSGTLTLNYEQYF
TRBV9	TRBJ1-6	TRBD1	CASSVGQGSLNSPLHF
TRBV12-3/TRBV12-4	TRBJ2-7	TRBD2	CASSMGGYEQYF
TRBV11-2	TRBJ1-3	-	CASSFTHPGNTIYF
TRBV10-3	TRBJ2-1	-	CAIREQEQFF
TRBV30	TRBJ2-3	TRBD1	CAWKDRGLMDTQYF
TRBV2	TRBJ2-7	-	CASRGGPYEQYF
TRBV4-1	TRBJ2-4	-	CASSQVGDLGAKNIQYF
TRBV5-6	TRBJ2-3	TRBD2	CASSLGGGAVDTQYF
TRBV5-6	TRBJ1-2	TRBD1	CASTQRTGGPFYGYTF